Listed below are T cell receptor beta chains from one sample, sequenced in a study of blood T cell repertoires in COVID-19. TCRdb keeps only in-frame clones here, not all; method: immunoSEQ multiplex PCR. The sample yields nearly 110,000 clones, under 95% seen once. The sample consisted of peripheral blood. The source is a woman in her thirties with acute or convalescent COVID-19. Both conserved end residues are part of each CDR3. The D gene is left open where the match is weak. Only some rows state a clone size, as once, few, many or a class for expanded clones.

CDR3 protein,CDR3 DNA,V gene,D gene,J gene,clone size
CATSRDTGRGYTF,TGTGCCACCAGCAGAGATACAGGAAGAGGCTACACCTTC,TRBV15,.,TRBJ1-2,.
CASIQGAVQPQHF,TGTGCCAGCATTCAGGGGGCAGTTCAGCCCCAGCATTTT,TRBV27,TRBD1,TRBJ1-5,.
CASSLGNRDEKLFF,TGTGCCAGCAGCTTGGGAAACAGGGACGAAAAACTGTTTTTT,TRBV5-4,.,TRBJ1-4,.
CASSKGTGYSNQPQHF,TGTGCCAGCAGCAAGGGCACAGGTTATAGCAATCAGCCCCAGCATTTT,TRBV21-1,.,TRBJ1-5,.
CASSSHPWKTGPNTEAFF,TGTGCCAGCAGCTCCCACCCTTGGAAGACAGGGCCCAACACTGAAGCTTTCTTT,TRBV5-6,TRBD1,TRBJ1-1,.
CASSLDVRLSALHF,TGTGCCAGCAGCTTAGATGTCCGACTTTCGGCCCTCCACTTT,TRBV11-2,.,TRBJ1-6,.
CASSKPGYRANSGANVLTF,TGTGCCAGCTCAAAACCGGGATACCGAGCCAACTCTGGGGCCAACGTCCTGACTTTC,TRBV18,.,TRBJ2-6,.
CASSSNGGAHEQYF,TGTGCCAGTAGCTCGAACGGGGGGGCCCACGAGCAGTACTTC,TRBV19,TRBD2,TRBJ2-7,.
CASSLSGIGSPLHF,TGTGCCAGCAGTTTATCAGGGATTGGTTCACCCCTCCACTTT,TRBV28,.,TRBJ1-6,.
CASINRGLGNEQFF,TGTGCCAGCATAAACAGGGGGCTTGGGAATGAGCAGTTCTTC,TRBV27,TRBD1,TRBJ2-1,.
CASSVGTGTFSYEQYF,TGTGCCAGCAGCGTAGGCACAGGGACCTTTTCCTACGAGCAGTACTTC,TRBV9,.,TRBJ2-7,.
CASSSWGLSGRPGGELFF,TGTGCCAGCAGTTCGTGGGGACTAAGCGGGAGGCCCGGCGGGGAGCTGTTTTTT,TRBV6-2/TRBV6-3,TRBD2,TRBJ2-2,.
CASSPTGNSNQPQHF,TGCGCCAGCAGCCCTACAGGGAATAGCAATCAGCCCCAGCATTTT,TRBV4-3,.,TRBJ1-5,.
CASSLYPSSGQGWAYEQYF,TGTGCCAGCAGCTTATATCCTTCTAGCGGACAAGGATGGGCTTACGAGCAGTACTTC,TRBV7-6,TRBD2,TRBJ2-7,few
CASSFSDNTEAFF,TGTGCCAGCAGCTTTTCAGATAACACTGAAGCTTTCTTT,TRBV7-8,.,TRBJ1-1,.
CASTDRAFNQPQHF,TGTGCCAGTACCGACAGAGCCTTCAATCAGCCCCAGCATTTT,TRBV28,.,TRBJ1-5,.
CASSPQRGVNYNEQFF,TGTGCCAGCAGCCCTCAGCGGGGGGTGAACTACAATGAGCAGTTCTTC,TRBV9,TRBD2,TRBJ2-1,.
CATGGNTIYF,TGTGCCACCGGGGGAAACACCATATATTTT,TRBV6-5,.,TRBJ1-3,.
CASSGSGDEQFF,TGTGCCAGCAGCGGTTCGGGGGATGAGCAGTTCTTC,TRBV9,.,TRBJ2-1,.
CASSPTGRGVPGYTF,TGTGCCAGCAGCCCAACCGGACGGGGGGTTCCTGGCTACACCTTC,TRBV7-9,.,TRBJ1-2,few
CASSLGVAPSTDTQYF,TGTGCCAGCAGCTTGGGAGTTGCTCCTAGCACAGATACGCAGTATTTT,TRBV5-6,.,TRBJ2-3,.
CASSWEMRGGEKLFF,TGTGCCAGTAGTTGGGAGATGAGGGGAGGTGAAAAACTGTTTTTT,TRBV19,.,TRBJ1-4,.
CASSLGGKVPNEQFF,TGTGCCAGCAGTCTCGGCGGCAAAGTCCCGAATGAGCAGTTCTTC,TRBV27,.,TRBJ2-1,.
CSVAQGGEKLFF,TGCAGCGTTGCTCAGGGAGGGGAAAAACTGTTTTTT,TRBV29-1,.,TRBJ1-4,.
CASSSGGYSYNEQFF,TGTGCCAGCTCTAGCGGGGGGTACTCCTACAATGAGCAGTTCTTC,TRBV2,TRBD2,TRBJ2-1,.